What follows are 23 T cell receptor beta chains derived from one specimen sequenced in a study of Ad26.COV2.S vaccination and SARS-CoV-2 variants. Treatment defined: 15 to 20 received Ad26.COV2.S at low or high dose, single or two shots; about 5 received placebo; per-sample allocation not given. The study sampled participants on day 63 after the first vaccine or placebo injection. The table came from immunoSEQ multiplex PCR; TCRdb's copy has only in-frame clones and leaves some out. This table holds 250,000 or so clones, approximately 90% found once. Sequenced material: peripheral blood, taken in a trial of Ad26.COV2.S vaccine versus placebo. These receptors came from a person aged 18 to 65 who received the Ad26.COV2.S COVID-19 vaccine or a placebo.

The J gene is TRBJ1-2, the V gene TRBV5-1, with D hard to call. Trimming pared 0 bases from V and 8 bases from J, leaving 11 bases between. The CDR3 is 13 amino acids. Per germline, CDR1 SGHRS and CDR2 YFSETQ. This chain's CDR3 is CASSLAGRSGYTF. CDR3 coding DNA: TGCGCCAGCAGCTTGGCCGGGAGATCCGGCTACACCTTC. Looking up the rest from reference TRBV5-1 and TRBJ1-2 gives the full variable domain: KAGVTQTPRYLIKTRGQQVTLSCSPISGHRSVSWYQQTPGQGLQFLFEYFSETQRNKGNFPGRFSGRQFSNSRSEMNVSTLELGDSALYLCASSLAGRSGYTFGSGTRLTVV.

This clone was picked up a small number of times. The CDR3 sequence is CASSYGFGAPGELFF. The CDR3 DNA reads TGTGCCAGCAGTTACGGGTTCGGAGCACCCGGGGAGCTGTTTTTT. The rearrangement joins TRBV6-6 to TRBJ2-2; D ambiguous. Germline CDR1 reads MNHNY; CDR2 reads SVGAGI (reference sequence). The CDR3 sequence is 15 residues long. Deletions cut 2 bases from V and 6 bases from J, with 13 bases between.

The chain couples TRBV5-1 to TRBJ1-2; 9 positions match TRBD1. The trim removed 5 bases at V and 0 bases at J, leaving 5 bases unmatched. This CDR3 region has 15 residues. Looked up from germline, CDR1 is SGHRS and CDR2 is YFSETQ. This CDR3 is CASSLGQGPNYGYTF. DNA for the CDR3: TGCGCCAGCAGTTTAGGACAGGGGCCTAACTATGGCTACACCTTC.

This clone has a handful of counts. This sequence joins TRBV23-1 and TRBJ2-7; D might be TRBD2 (5 bases). TRBV23-1 is reported as an ORF; its role is uncertain. CDR3 length: 16 amino acids. Deletions cut 8 bases from V and 4 bases from J, with 24 bases between. The CDR3 coding sequence is TGCGCCAGCCGAACGGTAAAGGGAGCAACGACGTACGAGCAGTACGTC. It translates to CASRTVKGATTYEQYV.

CDR3 protein: CASSLGQGVAGAFF. CDR3 DNA sequence: TGTGCCAGCAGCTTAGGACAGGGGGTGGCGGGGGCTTTCTTT. The chain recombines TRBV11-2 with TRBJ1-1; the match to TRBD1 covers 9 bases. CDR1 and CDR2 from the germline V gene are SGHAT and FQNNGV. This CDR3 comprises 14 residues. J lost 11 bases, V lost 1 base, and 8 bases had no gene match.

The table lists this clone with a count of one. The chain uses TRBV10-3 and TRBJ1-2, with no clear D. Germline assignment: CDR1 ENHRY and CDR2 SYGVKD. This CDR3 has 14 residues. Trimming took off 0 bases at V and 5 bases at J, with 10 bases between the two ends. Written as DNA, the CDR3 is TGTGCCATCAGTGAGTCAATCGGCAGATATGGCTACACCTTC. Translated, it gives CAISESIGRYGYTF.

The chain carries TRBV7-3 and TRBJ2-1; possibly TRBD1 for D (6 bases). The CDR3 sequence is 15 residues long. The V and J ends lost 5 bases and 10 bases respectively, with 21 bases between them. Germline CDR1 reads SGHTA; CDR2 reads FQGTGA. The CDR3 is CASSRKGINRDEQFF. DNA for the CDR3: TGTGCCAGCAGCCGAAAGGGAATTAACAGGGACGAGCAGTTCTTC.

The rearrangement uses TRBV6-5 and TRBJ2-3; D is uncertain. V lost 11 bases and J 2 bases, leaving 14 bases between the germline ends. Germline CDR1 and CDR2: MNHEY and SVGAGI. The CDR3 is 13 residues long. This CDR3 is CASVKGFTDTQYF. The CDR3, as DNA: TGTGCCTCCGTAAAGGGATTCACAGATACGCAGTATTTT.

The V gene is TRBV19, the J gene TRBJ1-1; 7 bases line up with TRBD1. CDR1 and CDR2 (germline): LNHDA, SQIVND (reference sequence). The CDR3 contains 15 residues. Trimming at V came to 2 bases and at J to 0 bases, leaving 3 bases not matched to a gene. CDR3 bases: TGTGCCAGTAGTATAAACAGGGGTATGAACACTGAAGCTTTCTTT. It encodes CASSINRGMNTEAFF.

This clone is labeled as medium-sized (0.01 to 0.1%). The chain joins TRBV27 to TRBJ2-7, with a possible D match to TRBD1 (6 bases). The CDR3 consists of 14 residues. CDR1 is MNHEY and CDR2 is SMNVEV in the germline V gene (reference sequence). V was trimmed by 6 bases and J by 0 bases, leaving 12 bases between them. The CDR3 region has the DNA TGTGCCAGCAGCGGACAGTCCTCCTCCTACGAGCAGTACTTC. Its protein is CASSGQSSSYEQYF.

The chain employs TRBV11-2 and TRBJ1-1; 7 positions agree with TRBD1. Germline trimming cut 6 bases from V and 4 bases from J; bases unmatched to any gene: 5. CDR1 is SGHAT, CDR2 FQNNGV, per germline. The CDR3 extends over 13 amino acids. The CDR3 loop reads CASSRPGGTEAFF. The DNA for the CDR3 is TGTGCCAGCAGTCGGCCAGGGGGCACTGAAGCTTTCTTT.

The rearrangement joins TRBV7-4 to TRBJ2-7; 12 bases match TRBD2. Per germline, CDR1 SGHVT and CDR2 SQSDAQ. This CDR3 has 17 amino acids. The trim removed 7 bases at V and 2 bases at J, leaving 12 bases unmatched. CDR3 in amino acids: CASTTGLAGGMAYEQYV. CDR3 in DNA: TGTGCCAGCACCACGGGCCTAGCGGGAGGGATGGCCTACGAGCAGTACGTC.

The gene calls are TRBV2 and TRBJ2-2, with D possibly TRBD2 on 6 matching bases. This CDR3 contains 15 residues. CDR1 is SNHLY and CDR2 is FYNNEI in the germline V gene. Deletions cut 6 bases from V and 5 bases from J, with 16 bases between. The CDR3 here is CASRTGLPGTGELFF. CDR3 in DNA: TGTGCCAGCAGGACGGGACTCCCTGGGACCGGGGAGCTGTTTTTT.

The rearrangement uses TRBV19 and TRBJ2-7; either TRBD1 or TRBD2 may fit D (5 bases each). The CDR3 consists of 14 residues. CDR1 is LNHDA and CDR2 is SQIVND in the germline V gene (reference sequence). V was cut by 4 bases and J by 0 bases, with 10 bases left in between. The CDR3: CASSTAGTSYEQYF. The CDR3 DNA reads TGTGCCAGTAGTACCGCCGGGACCTCCTACGAGCAGTACTTC. Full variable domain (remainder filled in from reference TRBV19 and TRBJ2-7): DGGITQSPKYLFRKEGQNVTLSCEQNLNHDAMYWYRQDPGQGLRLIYYSQIVNDFQKGDIAEGYSVSREKKESFPLTVTSAQKNPTAFYLCASSTAGTSYEQYFGPGTRLTVT.

In DNA, the CDR3 is TGTGCCAGCTCACCGCCGGGAGGGGGCCAACAGGATACGCAGTATTTT. It encodes CASSPPGGGQQDTQYF. The chain couples TRBV18 to TRBJ2-3; perhaps TRBD2 as D (8 bases). This CDR3 comprises 16 residues. The germline CDR1 and CDR2 sequences are KGHSH and LQKENI. Trimming stripped 3 bases from V and 6 bases from J, with 19 bases between.

CDR3 sequence reads: CASSGDNRYEQFF. The CDR3 DNA is TGTGCCAGCAGTGGGGACAATCGGTATGAGCAGTTCTTC. The gene calls are TRBV6-2 or TRBV6-3 and TRBJ2-1, with a weak D call TRBD1 (6 bases). V gave up 5 bases and J gave up 8 bases, with 13 bases separating them. The germline CDR1 and CDR2 sequences are MNHEY and SVGEGT. This CDR3 has 13 amino acids.

CDR3 coding DNA: TGCGCCAGCAGCCAAGATCGGGGGACTAACTATGGCTACACCTTC. This sequence encodes CASSQDRGTNYGYTF. V usage is TRBV4-3 and J usage is TRBJ1-2; D possibly corresponds to TRBD1 (5 bases). The V end was cut by 0 bases, the J end by 0 bases, with 8 bases between. Germline V gene data show CDR1 as LGHNA and CDR2 as YSLEER. The length of the CDR3 is 15 residues.

This chain joins TRBV27 and TRBJ2-6, with D unresolved. Germline assignment: CDR1 MNHEY and CDR2 SMNVEV (reference sequence). The V and J ends lost 6 bases and 4 bases respectively, with 16 bases between them. The CDR3 consists of 16 residues. This CDR3 reads CASSRRWAPGANVLTF. CDR3 bases: TGTGCCAGCAGCCGAAGATGGGCGCCAGGGGCCAACGTCCTGACTTTC.

The rearrangement links TRBV19 to TRBJ1-5, with D hard to call. CDR3 length: 16 residues. Looked up from germline, CDR1 is LNHDA and CDR2 is SQIVND (reference sequence). V lost 1 base and J lost 2, with 12 bases in between. As DNA, the CDR3 is TGTGCCAGTAGTATAGTTCGGGGTGGGGGCAATCAGCCCCAGCATTTT. It translates to CASSIVRGGGNQPQHF.

The chain combines TRBV4-1 with TRBJ2-5; a weak D match, TRBD2 (6 bases). The germline V gene has CDR1 MGHRA and CDR2 YSYEKL. The CDR3 is 15 amino acids. V lost 1 base and J lost 4, with 13 bases in between. The DNA for the CDR3 is TGCGCCAGCAGCCAAGCACCCCTCGGGAGAGAGACCCAGTACTTC. It codes for CASSQAPLGRETQYF.

This clone was found once. The rearrangement joins TRBV11-2 to TRBJ2-1; D not certain. Trimming left V 0 bases short and J 6 bases short, with 6 bases between. The CDR3 consists of 13 residues. Germline V gene data show CDR1 as SGHAT and CDR2 as FQNNGV. The CDR3, as DNA: TGTGCCAGCAGCTTAGAGTTATCCAATGAGCAGTTCTTC. This codes for CASSLELSNEQFF. Looking up the rest from reference TRBV11-2 and TRBJ2-1 gives the full variable domain: EAGVAQSPRYKIIEKRQSVAFWCNPISGHATLYWYQQILGQGPKLLIQFQNNGVVDDSQLPKDRFSAERLKGVDSTLKIQPAKLEDSAVYLCASSLELSNEQFFGPGTRLTVL.

This clone occurred a few times. The genes are TRBV6-1 and TRBJ1-2, with TRBD1 as a possible D gene (5 bases). The length of the CDR3 is 13 residues. CDR1 MNHNS and CDR2 SASEGT come from the germline V gene. V shed 0 bases and J shed 7 bases, with 9 bases lying between them. The CDR3 loop is CASSEATAVGYTF. The CDR3 DNA sequence: TGTGCCAGCAGTGAAGCGACAGCCGTTGGCTACACCTTC.

V gene TRBV20-1 combines with J gene TRBJ2-5; D is undetermined. The CDR3 has 10 residues. Germline V gene lookup returns CDR1 DFQATT and CDR2 SNEGSKA (reference sequence). As DNA, the CDR3 is TGCAGCCAAACTCAAGAGACCCAGTACTTC. This encodes CSQTQETQYF.